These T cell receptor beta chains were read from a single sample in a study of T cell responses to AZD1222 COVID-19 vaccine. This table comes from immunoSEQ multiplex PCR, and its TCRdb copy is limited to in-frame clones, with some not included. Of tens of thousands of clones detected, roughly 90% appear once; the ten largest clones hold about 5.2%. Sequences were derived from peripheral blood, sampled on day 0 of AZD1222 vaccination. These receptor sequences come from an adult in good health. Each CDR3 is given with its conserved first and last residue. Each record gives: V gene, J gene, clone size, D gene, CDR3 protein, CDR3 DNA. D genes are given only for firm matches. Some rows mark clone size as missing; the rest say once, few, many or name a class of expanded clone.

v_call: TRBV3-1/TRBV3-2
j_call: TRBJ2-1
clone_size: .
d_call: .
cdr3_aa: CASSQDSRAEQFF
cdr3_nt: TGTGCCAGCAGCCAAGATTCTCGGGCTGAGCAGTTCTTC

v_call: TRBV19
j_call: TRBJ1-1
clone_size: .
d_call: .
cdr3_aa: CASREVPREAFF
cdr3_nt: TGTGCCAGTAGAGAAGTTCCTCGGGAAGCTTTCTTT

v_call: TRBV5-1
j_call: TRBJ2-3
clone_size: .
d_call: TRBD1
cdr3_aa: CASSLEGGAADTQYF
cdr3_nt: TGCGCCAGCAGCTTGGAAGGGGGCGCGGCAGATACGCAGTATTTT

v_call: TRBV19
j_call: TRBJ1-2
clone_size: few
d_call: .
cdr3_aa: CATLAGGYTF
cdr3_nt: TGTGCCACTCTCGCGGGGGGCTACACCTTC

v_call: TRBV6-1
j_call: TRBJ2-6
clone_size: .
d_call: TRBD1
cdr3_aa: CASSENGQGRLRGANVLTF
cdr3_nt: TGTGCCAGCAGTGAAAATGGACAGGGCAGGCTTAGAGGGGCCAACGTCCTGACTTTC

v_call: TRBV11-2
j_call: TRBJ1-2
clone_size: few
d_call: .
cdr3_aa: CASSLVGGANYGYTF
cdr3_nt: TGTGCCAGCAGCTTAGTGGGGGGCGCCAACTATGGCTACACCTTC

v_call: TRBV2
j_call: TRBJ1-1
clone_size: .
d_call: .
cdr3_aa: CASSELETGVGAFF
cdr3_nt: TGTGCCAGCAGTGAATTGGAGACAGGAGTGGGGGCTTTCTTT

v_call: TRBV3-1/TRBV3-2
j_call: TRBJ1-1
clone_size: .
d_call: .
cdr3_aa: CASSQDPGTLEAFF
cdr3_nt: TGTGCCAGCAGCCAAGATCCGGGGACACTTGAAGCTTTCTTT

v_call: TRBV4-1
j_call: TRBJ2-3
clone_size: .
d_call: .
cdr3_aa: CASSQESGRAVADTQYF
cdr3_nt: TGCGCCAGCAGCCAAGAATCGGGCAGGGCTGTGGCAGATACGCAGTATTTT

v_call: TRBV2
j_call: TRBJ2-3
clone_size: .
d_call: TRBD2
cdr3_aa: CAGQTISGGDADTQYF
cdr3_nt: TGTGCCGGACAGACGATTAGCGGGGGGGATGCAGATACGCAGTATTTT

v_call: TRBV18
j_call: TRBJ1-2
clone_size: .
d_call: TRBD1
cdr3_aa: CASSPDRENYGYTF
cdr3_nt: TGTGCCAGCTCACCGGACAGGGAAAACTATGGCTACACCTTC

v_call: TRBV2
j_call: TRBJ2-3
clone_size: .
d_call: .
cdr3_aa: CASRRDWDTTQYF
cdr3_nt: TGTGCCAGCAGAAGGGACTGGGACACTACGCAGTATTTT

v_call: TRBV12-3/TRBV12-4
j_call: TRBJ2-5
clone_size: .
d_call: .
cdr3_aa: CASRRLGSETQYF
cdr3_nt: TGTGCCAGCAGGCGCCTCGGGAGCGAGACCCAGTACTTC

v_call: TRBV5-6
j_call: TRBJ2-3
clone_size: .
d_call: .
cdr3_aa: CASSSRPKFAQYF
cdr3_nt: TGTGCCAGCAGCTCACGACCCAAATTTGCGCAGTATTTT

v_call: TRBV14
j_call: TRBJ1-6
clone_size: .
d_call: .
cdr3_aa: CASSQGSLRSPLHF
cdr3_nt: TGTGCCAGCAGCCAAGGGAGCCTAAGATCACCCCTCCACTTT

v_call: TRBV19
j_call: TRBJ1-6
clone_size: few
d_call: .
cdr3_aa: CASSKYGQSSYNSPLHF
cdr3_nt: TGTGCCAGTAGTAAGTACGGACAGAGCTCCTATAATTCACCCCTCCACTTT

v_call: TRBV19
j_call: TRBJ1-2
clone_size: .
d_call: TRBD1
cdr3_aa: CASSPLTGSNGYTF
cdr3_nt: TGTGCCAGTAGTCCACTGACAGGGAGTAATGGCTACACCTTC

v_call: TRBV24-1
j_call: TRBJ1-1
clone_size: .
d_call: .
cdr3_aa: CATSDSHGVKAFF
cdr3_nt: TGTGCCACCAGTGATTCGCACGGGGTAAAAGCTTTCTTT

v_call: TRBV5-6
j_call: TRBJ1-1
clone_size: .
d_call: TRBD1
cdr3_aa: CASSSTGGPTEAFF
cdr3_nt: TGTGCCAGCAGCTCCACAGGGGGCCCCACTGAAGCTTTCTTT

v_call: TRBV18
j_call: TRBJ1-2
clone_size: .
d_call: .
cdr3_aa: CASSPGQGGGYTF
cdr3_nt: TGTGCCAGCTCACCAGGGCAGGGAGGTGGCTACACCTTC

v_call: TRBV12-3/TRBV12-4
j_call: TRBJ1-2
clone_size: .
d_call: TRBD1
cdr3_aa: CASSQTGAYGYTF
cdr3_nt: TGTGCCAGCAGCCAGACAGGGGCCTATGGCTACACCTTC

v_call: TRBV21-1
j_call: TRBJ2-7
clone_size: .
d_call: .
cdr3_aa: CASSKEFYEQYF
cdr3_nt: TGTGCCAGCAGCAAGGAGTTTTACGAGCAGTACTTC

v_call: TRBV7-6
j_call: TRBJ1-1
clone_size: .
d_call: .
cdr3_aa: CASSSIFPALGLKSEAFF
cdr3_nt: TGTGCCAGCAGTTCGATTTTCCCGGCCCTGGGACTTAAGTCGGAAGCTTTCTTT

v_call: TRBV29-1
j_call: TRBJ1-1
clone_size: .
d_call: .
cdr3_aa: CSVLSNTEAFF
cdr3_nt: TGCAGCGTTCTGAGTAACACTGAAGCTTTCTTT

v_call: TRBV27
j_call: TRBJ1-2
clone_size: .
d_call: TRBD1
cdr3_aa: CASSPGTGFNYGYTF
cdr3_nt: TGTGCCAGCAGTCCCGGGACAGGCTTTAACTATGGCTACACCTTC

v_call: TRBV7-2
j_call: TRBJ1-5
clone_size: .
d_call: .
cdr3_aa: CASSFFENQPQHF
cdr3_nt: TGTGCCAGCTCCTTTTTCGAAAATCAGCCCCAGCATTTT

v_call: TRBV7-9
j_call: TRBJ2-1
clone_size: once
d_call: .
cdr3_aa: CASSSLAFSNNEQFF
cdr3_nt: TGTGCCAGCAGCTCACTAGCCTTCTCCAACAATGAGCAGTTCTTC

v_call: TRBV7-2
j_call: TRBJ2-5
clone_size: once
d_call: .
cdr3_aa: CASSKRPAVRETQYF
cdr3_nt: TGTGCCAGCAGCAAGCGACCGGCAGTTCGAGAGACCCAGTACTTC

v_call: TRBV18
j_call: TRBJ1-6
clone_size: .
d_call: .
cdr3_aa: CASSPNRVGVAGNSPLHF
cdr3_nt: TGTGCCAGCTCACCAAATCGCGTTGGGGTCGCGGGCAATTCACCCCTCCACTTT

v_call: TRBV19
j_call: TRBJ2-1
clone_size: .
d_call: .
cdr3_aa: CASSIGHFEQFF
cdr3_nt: TGTGCCAGTAGTATAGGACATTTTGAGCAGTTCTTC

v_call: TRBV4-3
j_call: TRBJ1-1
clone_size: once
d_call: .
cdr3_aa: CASSQAAGSPNTEAFF
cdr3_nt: TGCGCCAGCAGCCAGGCTGCCGGCTCGCCTAACACTGAAGCTTTCTTT

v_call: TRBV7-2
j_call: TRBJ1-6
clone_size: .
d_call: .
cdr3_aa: CASSFSGPSASPLHF
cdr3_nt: TGTGCCAGCAGCTTCTCCGGGCCTTCGGCTTCACCCCTCCACTTT

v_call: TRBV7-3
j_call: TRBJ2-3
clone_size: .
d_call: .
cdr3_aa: CASSLGVATDTQYF
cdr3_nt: TGTGCCAGCAGCTTGGGAGTAGCCACAGATACGCAGTATTTT

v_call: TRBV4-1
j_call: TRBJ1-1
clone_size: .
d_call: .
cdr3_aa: CASSQYGGTEAFF
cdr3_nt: TGCGCCAGCAGCCAATACGGGGGGACCGAAGCTTTCTTT

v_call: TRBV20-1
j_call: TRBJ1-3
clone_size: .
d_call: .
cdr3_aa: CSASDPGVGGNTIYF
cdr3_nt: TGCAGTGCTAGTGACCCCGGGGTAGGTGGAAACACCATATATTTT

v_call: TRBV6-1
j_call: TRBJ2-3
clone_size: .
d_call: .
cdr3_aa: CASSEVWRVQGSDTQYF
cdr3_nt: TGTGCCAGCAGTGAAGTGTGGAGGGTTCAAGGGTCAGATACGCAGTATTTT

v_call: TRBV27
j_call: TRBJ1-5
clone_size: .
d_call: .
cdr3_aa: CATPLKGWSNQPQHF
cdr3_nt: TGTGCCACCCCCTTGAAGGGATGGAGCAATCAGCCCCAGCATTTT

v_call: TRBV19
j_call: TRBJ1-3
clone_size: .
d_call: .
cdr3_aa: CASSNPATGTSIYF
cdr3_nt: TGTGCCAGTAGTAATCCGGCGACCGGGACATCCATATATTTT

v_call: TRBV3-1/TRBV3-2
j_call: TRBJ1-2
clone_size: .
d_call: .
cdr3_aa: CASSQGTASTNYGYTF
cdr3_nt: TGTGCCAGCAGCCAAGGGACAGCCTCCACTAACTATGGCTACACCTTC

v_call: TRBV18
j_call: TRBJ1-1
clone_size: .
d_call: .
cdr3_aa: CASSPGGSLNTEAFF
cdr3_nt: TGTGCCAGCTCACCCGGGGGGAGCCTGAACACTGAAGCTTTCTTT

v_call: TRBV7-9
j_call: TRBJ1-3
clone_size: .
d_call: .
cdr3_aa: CASSYYLTANSGNTIYF
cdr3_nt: TGTGCCAGCAGCTACTACTTGACAGCCAACTCTGGAAACACCATATATTTT

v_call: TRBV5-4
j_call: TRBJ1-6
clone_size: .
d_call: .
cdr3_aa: CASSVGQIRNSPLHF
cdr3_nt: TGTGCCAGCAGCGTTGGACAGATTAGGAATTCACCCCTCCACTTT

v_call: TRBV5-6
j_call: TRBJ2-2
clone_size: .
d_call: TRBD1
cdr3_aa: CASSFPDRGRPGELFF
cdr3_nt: TGTGCCAGCAGCTTCCCCGACAGGGGGCGTCCCGGGGAGCTGTTTTTT

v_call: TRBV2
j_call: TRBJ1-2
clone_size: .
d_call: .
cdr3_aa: CASSENGARYGYTF
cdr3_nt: TGTGCCAGCAGTGAAAATGGGGCCCGATATGGCTACACCTTC

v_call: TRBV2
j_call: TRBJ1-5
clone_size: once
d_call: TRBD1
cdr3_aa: CASSEALLGTGVGGNQPQHF
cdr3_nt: TGTGCCAGCAGTGAAGCGCTTCTCGGGACAGGGGTGGGTGGCAATCAGCCCCAGCATTTT

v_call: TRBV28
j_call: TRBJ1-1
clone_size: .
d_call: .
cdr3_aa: CASARGKLEAFF
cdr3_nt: TGTGCCAGCGCTCGCGGCAAACTTGAAGCTTTCTTT

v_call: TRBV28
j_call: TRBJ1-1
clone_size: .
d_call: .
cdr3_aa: CASTLAPGANTEAFF
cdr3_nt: TGTGCCAGCACCCTAGCCCCAGGGGCTAACACTGAAGCTTTCTTT

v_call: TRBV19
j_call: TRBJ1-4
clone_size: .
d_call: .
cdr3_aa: CASKGATNEKLFF
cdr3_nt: TGTGCCAGTAAGGGGGCAACTAATGAAAAACTGTTTTTT

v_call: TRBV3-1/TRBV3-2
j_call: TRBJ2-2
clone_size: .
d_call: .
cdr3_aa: CASSPTKGFGAGELFF
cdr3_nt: TGTGCCAGCAGCCCAACCAAGGGGTTCGGAGCCGGGGAGCTGTTTTTT

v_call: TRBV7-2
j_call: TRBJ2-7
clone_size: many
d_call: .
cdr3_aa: CASSLYAGSGEQYF
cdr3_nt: TGTGCCAGCAGCTTATATGCAGGGTCGGGCGAGCAGTACTTC